The 31 T cell receptor beta chains below all came from one sample that was sequenced in a study of T cells in Graves' hyperthyroidism and ophthalmopathy. Researchers took RNA transcripts and amplified the TCR beta CDR3 regions from them. The TCR CDR3 was amplified in a first-round RT-PCR using the HTBI primer set. TCRdb re-analysed the multiplex PCR reads in MiXCR, keeping a single row per CDR3 protein. The sample has 200,000 or so distinct CDR3 sequences, around 16% seen once; the top ten hold more than 50%. Material: blood. The receptors were sampled from a woman between 45 and 65 years old with Graves' hyperthyroidism.

In this sample, this clonotype turned up many times. The V call is TRBV12-3 or TRBV12-4, the J call TRBJ2-3; 8 bases are shared with TRBD2. CDR3 length equals 14 residues. V dropped 7 bases and J dropped 2; count of bases not matched to a gene: 5. For the CDR3, the DNA is TGTGCCAGCAACGCGGGGGGTGTCACAGATACGCAGTATTTT. Translated, it gives CASNAGGVTDTQYF.

The J gene is TRBJ1-1, the V gene TRBV2; a possible D gene is TRBD1 (5 bases). Germline CDR1 SNHLY, CDR2 FYNNEI. The germline V and J ends were trimmed by 7 bases and 3 bases, with 12 bases remaining between them. The CDR3 consists of 13 residues. The CDR3 is CASNARGDTEAFF. CDR3 bases: TGTGCCAGCAATGCCCGGGGGGACACTGAAGCTTTCTTT.

This clonotype has a count of ten or more. This sequence joins TRBV6-1 and TRBJ2-5, with TRBD2 matching 15 bases. The CDR3 consists of 16 residues. Germline V lookup: CDR1 MNHNS, CDR2 SASEGT. V gave up 5 bases and J gave up 5 bases; unmatched junction bases: 6. The CDR3 coding sequence is TGTGCCAGCAGTTCAGGACTAGCGGGAGGGTACGAGACCCAGTACTTC. Its translation is CASSSGLAGGYETQYF.

The J gene is TRBJ2-1, the V gene TRBV18; TRBD2 matches 9 bases. This CDR3 is built from 16 residues. Germline assignment: CDR1 KGHSH and CDR2 LQKENI. V shed 3 bases, J shed 5 bases, and the junction held 8 bases outside the gene matches. This CDR3 reads CASSPFGGRVDNEQFF. In nucleotides, the CDR3 is TGTGCCAGCTCACCGTTCGGCGGGAGGGTGGACAATGAGCAGTTCTTC.

This clonotype was counted at least ten times. CDR3 in DNA: TGTGCCAGCAGCTTAAGGGAGGGGACGGCCGCCCACTTT. It translates to CASSLREGTAAHF. This sequence joins TRBV11-2 and TRBJ1-6; tentative D call: TRBD1 (5 bases). The germline V and J ends were trimmed by 2 bases and 18 bases, with 17 bases remaining between them. In germline, CDR1 is SGHAT, CDR2 FQNNGV. The CDR3 length is 13 residues.

The table lists this clonotype with many counts. The J gene is TRBJ2-7, the V gene TRBV6-1; 13 nucleotides match TRBD2. CDR1 is MNHNS, CDR2 SASEGT, per germline. The CDR3 spans 19 residues. Trimming cost V 2 bases and J 5 bases; bases outside gene matches: 15. The CDR3 DNA is TGTGCCAGCAGTGAAATTTTTAGGTTGACTAGCGGGAGGATCCACGAGCAGTACTTC. Translated, it gives CASSEIFRLTSGRIHEQYF.

This clonotype was observed a handful of times. The chain employs TRBV10-3 and TRBJ1-1, with D possibly matching TRBD1 (5 bases). V was shortened by 6 bases and J by 8 bases, with 19 bases between the two germline ends. The CDR3 loop spans 14 amino acids. CDR1 is ENHRY, CDR2 SYGVKD, per germline. The CDR3 coding sequence is TGTGCCATCAGCGCGACACTTGGGGCAGGAGAAGCTTTCTTT. Its protein is CAISATLGAGEAFF.

V is TRBV19 and J is TRBJ2-3; D may be TRBD1 or TRBD2 (5 bases each). V was trimmed by 2 bases and J by 6 bases, leaving 18 bases between them. Germline V CDR1 and CDR2: LNHDA, SQIVND (reference sequence). This CDR3 spans 16 amino acids. The DNA of the CDR3 is TGTGCCAGTAGTATATGGGGACGGGACCTAGGGGATACGCAGTATTTT. Its protein product is CASSIWGRDLGDTQYF. Variable domain in full (rest from reference TRBV19 and TRBJ2-3): DGGITQSPKYLFRKEGQNVTLSCEQNLNHDAMYWYRQDPGQGLRLIYYSQIVNDFQKGDIAEGYSVSREKKESFPLTVTSAQKNPTAFYLCASSIWGRDLGDTQYFGPGTRLTVL.

This clonotype showed up many times. The gene calls are TRBV9 and TRBJ2-1, with 11 bases aligning to TRBD2. This CDR3 contains 14 residues. V lost 3 bases to trimming and J lost 7 bases; unmatched junction nucleotides: 3. Germline V CDR1 and CDR2: SGDLS, YYNGEE. The CDR3 protein is CASSGRLAGNEQFF. CDR3 coding DNA: TGTGCCAGCAGCGGGCGACTAGCGGGGAATGAGCAGTTCTTC. Drawing the rest from reference TRBV9 and TRBJ2-1, the complete variable domain is DSGVTQTPKHLITATGQRVTLRCSPRSGDLSVYWYQQSLDQGLQFLIQYYNGEERAKGNILERFSAQQFPDLHSELNLSSLELGDSALYFCASSGRLAGNEQFFGPGTRLTVL.

This rearrangement joins TRBV20-1 to TRBJ1-5; the D is unclear. The CDR3 sequence is 12 residues long. CDR1 and CDR2 (germline): DFQATT, SNEGSKA (reference sequence). The V and J ends lost 3 bases and 6 bases respectively, with 9 bases between them. The CDR3 bases are TGCAGTGCTAGCGAAGGGCTTCAGCCCCAGCATTTT. It yields the protein CSASEGLQPQHF.

This clonotype was seen at least ten times. The CDR3 DNA reads TGTGCCACCTCGGGGCGGAACCAAGAGACCCAGTACTTC. It specifies CATSGRNQETQYF. The gene calls are TRBV12-3 or TRBV12-4 and TRBJ2-5; D tentatively fits TRBD1 or TRBD2 (5 bases each). The germline V and J ends were trimmed by 10 bases and 0 bases, with 12 bases remaining between them. The CDR3 has 13 residues.

This clonotype was counted a few times. The chain employs TRBV3-1 and TRBJ2-1; D is unresolved. Germline lookup yields CDR1 LGHDT and CDR2 YNNKEL (reference sequence). The CDR3 consists of 15 residues. Trimming shortened V by 0 bases and J by 6 bases, and 12 bases separated the two germline ends. The CDR3 DNA is TGTGCCAGCAGCCAAGAGGGTAGGCCGCCCAATGAGCAGTTCTTC. Amino acid sequence: CASSQEGRPPNEQFF.

At least ten counts were recorded for this clonotype. The chain joins TRBV2 to TRBJ2-1, with 10 bases fitting TRBD2. The V gene end was trimmed by 5 bases and the J gene end by 15 bases; junction bases not matched to a gene: 7. CDR1 and CDR2 from the germline V gene are SNHLY and FYNNEI. CDR3 length: 12 amino acids. The CDR3 coding sequence is TGTGCCAGCAGTCAGCGGGAGGGCCGTATGTTCTTC. Translated: CASSQREGRMFF.

As concerns this clonotype: One base away lies a much larger clone, so this may be a sequencing read error. The chain uses TRBV11-2 and TRBJ2-7, with TRBD2 matching over 10 bases. The CDR3 consists of 14 residues. Germline-derived CDR1 and CDR2 are SGHAT and FQNNGV. Written as DNA, the CDR3 is TGTGCCGGCAGCTCGACTAGCGGGCATTACGAGCAGTACTTC. Protein: CAGSSTSGHYEQYF. The complete variable domain, with remaining parts taken from reference TRBV11-2 and TRBJ2-7, reads EAGVAQSPRYKIIEKRQSVAFWCNPISGHATLYWYQQILGQGPKLLIQFQNNGVVDDSQLPKDRFSAERLKGVDSTLKIQPAKLEDSAVYLCAGSSTSGHYEQYFGPGTRLTVT.

The chain employs TRBV5-1 and TRBJ2-1; D tentatively fits TRBD1 or TRBD2 (5 bases each). CDR1 SGHRS and CDR2 YFSETQ come from the germline V gene. The CDR3 runs 15 residues. Trimming pared 9 bases from V and 9 bases from J, leaving 25 bases between. This chain's CDR3 is CATHYPGRTSGEQFF. CDR3 bases: TGCGCCACTCATTACCCGGGACGCACGTCGGGTGAGCAGTTCTTC.

There are many counts of this clonotype. The J gene is TRBJ1-1, the V gene TRBV9; D call uncertain. In germline, CDR1 is SGDLS, CDR2 YYNGEE. V was pared by 0 bases and J by 1 base, with 7 bases between. This CDR3 comprises 14 residues. The CDR3 here is CASSVEAQNTEAFF. CDR3 sequence (DNA): TGTGCCAGCAGCGTAGAGGCCCAGAACACTGAAGCTTTCTTT.

The gene calls are TRBV6-1 and TRBJ2-7, with D perhaps being TRBD1 or TRBD2 (6 bases each). The CDR3 contains 17 residues. Germline V gene lookup returns CDR1 MNHNS and CDR2 SASEGT. V shed 6 bases and J shed 0 bases, with 21 bases lying between them. The CDR3 reads CASSLRGRQLSSYEQYF. In DNA, the CDR3 is TGTGCCAGCAGCCTACGGGGGCGGCAACTCTCCTCCTACGAGCAGTACTTC.

The chain is built from TRBV5-8 and TRBJ1-4; TRBD1 might be the D (6 bases). Germline V lookup: CDR1 SGHTS, CDR2 YDEGEE. This CDR3 is built from 13 residues. V lost 9 bases and J lost 8, with 17 bases in between. The CDR3 spells CANSQGWNEKLFF. The CDR3 DNA is TGTGCCAACTCACAGGGATGGAACGAAAAACTGTTTTTT.

This clonotype has a count of ten or more. V usage is TRBV9 and J usage is TRBJ2-7; D ambiguous. The ends were cut back, 5 bases at V and 0 bases at J, with 12 bases in the middle. This CDR3 comprises 14 residues. In germline, CDR1 is SGDLS, CDR2 YYNGEE. CDR3 protein: CASRPDGYSYEQYF. In nucleotides, the CDR3 is TGTGCCAGCAGACCCGACGGATACTCCTACGAGCAGTACTTC. Filled out from reference TRBV9 and TRBJ2-7, the complete variable domain reads DSGVTQTPKHLITATGQRVTLRCSPRSGDLSVYWYQQSLDQGLQFLIQYYNGEERAKGNILERFSAQQFPDLHSELNLSSLELGDSALYFCASRPDGYSYEQYFGPGTRLTVT.

The chain is built from TRBV12-3 or TRBV12-4 and TRBJ2-2; 7 bases are shared with TRBD1. J gave up 0 bases and V 5 bases, and 6 bases lay outside the gene matches. This CDR3 has 16 amino acids. CDR3 amino acids: CASSELTGANTGELFF. CDR3 nucleotides: TGTGCCAGCAGTGAGTTAACAGGGGCGAACACCGGGGAGCTGTTTTTT.

For this clonotype: A read error may explain this, as a much larger clone is one base away. This sequence joins TRBV6-1 and TRBJ1-1; 10 nucleotides match TRBD1. The CDR3 is 16 amino acids. Germline V gives CDR1 MNHNS, CDR2 SASEGT. In nucleotides, the CDR3 is TGTGCCAGCGACGACTCGGGACAGGGGCGTAACACTGAAGCTTCCTTT. This sequence encodes CASDDSGQGRNTEASF.

In its sample, this clonotype was seen many times. The chain employs TRBV20-1 and TRBJ1-5; a weak D match, TRBD1 (5 bases). Germline CDR1 reads DFQATT; CDR2 reads SNEGSKA (reference sequence). The V gene lost 7 bases and the J gene lost 1 base, with 11 bases spanning the gap. The CDR3 has 13 residues. Here the CDR3 DNA reads TGCAGTGTCTGGGGGAGAAGCAATCAGCCCCAGCATTTT. Translation gives CSVWGRSNQPQHF.

This clonotype was recorded at least ten times. The genes are TRBV28 and TRBJ2-1; 9 bases map to TRBD2. V shed 6 bases and J 10 bases; nucleotides not matched to a gene: 10. From germline, CDR1 is MDHEN and CDR2 SYDVKM. The CDR3 consists of 14 residues. Here the CDR3 reads CASRVAGEVGEQFF. The CDR3 bases are TGTGCCAGCAGAGTAGCGGGAGAGGTTGGAGAGCAGTTCTTC.

This clonotype was found many times. This chain uses TRBV3-1 with TRBJ1-6, with TRBD1 matching over 7 bases. The CDR3 spans 13 residues. Trimming took 6 bases from V and 9 from J; bases not matched to a gene: 5. Germline CDR1 reads LGHDT; CDR2 reads YNNKEL (reference sequence). The CDR3 coding sequence is TGTGCCAGCAGGGGGACAGACAGTTCACCCCTCCACTTT. Translating gives CASRGTDSSPLHF.

This clonotype was recorded many times. The chain is built from TRBV7-9 and TRBJ2-7; 9 bases fit TRBD1. Germline lookup yields CDR1 SEHNR and CDR2 FQNEAQ (reference sequence). After removal of 5 bases from V and 7 bases from J, the junction contained 6 bases not matched to a gene. The CDR3 extends over 13 amino acids. The CDR3 is CASSLGTGYEQYF. The DNA for the CDR3 is TGTGCCAGCAGCCTGGGGACAGGGTATGAGCAGTACTTC.

This clonotype was observed at least ten times. Written as DNA, the CDR3 is TGCGCCAGCAGCCAAGATTTGACAGCCCGTGAGCAGTACTTC. Its translation: CASSQDLTAREQYF. The chain has TRBV4-1 and TRBJ2-7; perhaps TRBD1 as D (5 bases). This CDR3 has 14 amino acids. Trimming took 0 bases from V and 7 from J, leaving 13 bases between them. Germline-derived CDR1 and CDR2 are MGHRA and YSYEKL.

The chain carries TRBV2 and TRBJ1-2; D ambiguous. CDR1 and CDR2 (germline): SNHLY, FYNNEI. The length of the CDR3 is 15 residues. Trimming shortened V by 4 bases and J by 4 bases, and 16 bases separated the two germline ends. The chain's CDR3 is CASSVQGTLSYGYTF. The CDR3 DNA follows: TGTGCCAGCAGTGTTCAAGGAACTTTAAGCTATGGCTACACCTTC.

This clonotype was found many times. This sequence joins TRBV7-3 and TRBJ2-3, with D perhaps TRBD1 (6 bases). Between the trimmed V and J ends, which lost 2 bases and 6 bases, there was a span of 18 bases. The CDR3 runs 16 residues. Germline CDR1 reads SGHTA; CDR2 reads FQGTGA. The CDR3 reads CASSLGWTAQADTQYF. The CDR3 coding sequence is TGTGCCAGCAGCTTAGGTTGGACAGCACAGGCGGATACGCAGTATTTT.

This clonotype was counted ten times or more. The chain links TRBV5-1 to TRBJ1-1; 10 bases line up with TRBD1. Looked up from germline, CDR1 is SGHRS and CDR2 is YFSETQ. The J segment lost 2 bases and the V segment lost 2 bases, leaving 3 bases of the junction unmatched. The CDR3 is 15 amino acids. Here the CDR3 reads CASSFRTGGNTEAFF. DNA of the CDR3: TGCGCCAGCAGCTTTCGGACAGGGGGTAACACTGAAGCTTTCTTT.

The chain combines TRBV20-1 with TRBJ1-4; 7 nucleotides line up with TRBD1. V lost 6 bases to trimming and J lost 3 bases; unmatched junction nucleotides: 4. This CDR3 is built from 13 residues. Germline assignment: CDR1 DFQATT and CDR2 SNEGSKA (reference sequence). The CDR3 protein is CSAPTGANEKLFF. In DNA form, the CDR3 reads TGCAGTGCCCCCACAGGGGCTAATGAAAAACTGTTTTTT.

This clonotype has at least ten counts. The chain carries TRBV7-9 and TRBJ1-1; D may be TRBD1 (5 bases). The CDR3 is made up of 13 amino acids. In germline, CDR1 is SEHNR, CDR2 FQNEAQ (reference sequence). V was pared by 1 base and J by 7 bases, with 10 bases between. CDR3 sequence (DNA): TGTGCCAGCAGCTTAGTGGGGGTGGGTGAAGCTTTCTTT. Its translation: CASSLVGVGEAFF.